This T cell receptor (beta chain) stems from a study of cytomegalovirus exposure and HLA in healthy donors. Study results and caveats: In a later analysis, approximately 15,000 TCR beta sequences were associated with HLA alleles at 0.05 false discovery rate.

60 Vbeta and 13 Jbeta primers were used in PCR. The table came from immunoSEQ multiplex PCR; TCRdb's copy has only in-frame clones and leaves some out. This sample has around 120,000 clones, with roughly 70% found just once. This clone turned up a few times. Its cognate antigen is unknown. Sequencing used PBMCs. The TCR originated in a woman in her forties or fifties in good health and CMV-seropositive.

The CDR3 protein is CASRSPGSSGNTIYF. DNA for the CDR3: TGTGCCAGCAGATCACCAGGGTCATCCGGAAACACCATATATTTT. The chain uses TRBV6-5 and TRBJ1-3; possible D gene TRBD1, 5 bases. The CDR3 runs 15 residues. V was clipped by 6 bases and J by 4 bases, with 16 bases between them. Germline values: CDR1 MNHEY, CDR2 SVGAGI.